Shown below are 7 T cell receptor beta chains from a single sample sequenced in a study of blood T cell repertoires in COVID-19. Assay used: immunoSEQ multiplex PCR; TCRdb lists only in-frame clones, some missing. The sample includes over 450,000 clones, 75% to 90% seen only once; the top ten take approximately 0.9%. Sequenced input: peripheral blood. Receptors originate from a man between 18 and 35 years old with COVID-19, enrolled during active disease.

The chain is built from TRBV10-1 and TRBJ1-1; TRBD1 matches at 8 bases. Trimming cost V 4 bases and J 10 bases; bases outside gene matches: 14. The length of the CDR3 is 15 residues. Germline lookup yields CDR1 WNHNN and CDR2 SYGVQD (reference sequence). CDR3 amino acids: CASSGLSQGARAAFF. The CDR3 DNA sequence: TGCGCCAGCAGTGGCCTGTCCCAGGGGGCCCGTGCAGCTTTCTTT.

V gene TRBV30 combines with J gene TRBJ2-2; 7 bases align to TRBD2. Trimming removed 6 bases from V and 3 bases from J; junction bases left unmatched: 10. The CDR3 extends over 15 amino acids. Germline values: CDR1 GTSNPN, CDR2 SVGIG (reference sequence). This CDR3 reads CACPSPSGYTGELFF. DNA for the CDR3: TGTGCCTGTCCCTCACCTAGCGGCTACACCGGGGAGCTGTTTTTT.

The chain recombines TRBV29-1 with TRBJ1-2; D possibly corresponds to TRBD1 (6 bases). Germline V gene data show CDR1 as SQVTM and CDR2 as ANQGSEA. The CDR3 is 12 amino acids. V was shortened by 6 bases and J by 8 bases, with 16 bases between the two germline ends. The CDR3 DNA is TGCAGCGTCCCCGGGGGGGCCGGGGGCTACACCTTC. It encodes CSVPGGAGGYTF.

The gene calls are TRBV2 and TRBJ2-5; no firm D call. V was clipped by 3 bases and J by 7 bases, with 9 bases between them. Germline V CDR1 and CDR2: SNHLY, FYNNEI. This CDR3 is built from 12 residues. In DNA, the CDR3 is TGTGCCAGCAGTGAGATAACATGGACCCAGTACTTC. As protein: CASSEITWTQYF.

This rearrangement joins TRBV18 to TRBJ1-1, with 9 nucleotides matching TRBD1. This CDR3 is built from 15 residues. Per germline, CDR1 KGHSH and CDR2 LQKENI. V shed 6 bases, J shed 6 bases, and the junction held 11 bases outside the gene matches. As DNA, the CDR3 is TGTGCCAGCTCGCCCACCGGGACAGGGCAACCTGAAGCTTTCTTT. Translated, it gives CASSPTGTGQPEAFF.

The chain recombines TRBV5-1 with TRBJ2-1; 11 nucleotides line up with TRBD2. This CDR3 is built from 16 residues. V dropped 0 bases and J dropped 8; count of bases not matched to a gene: 7. Germline CDR1 and CDR2: SGHRS and YFSETQ. The CDR3 region is CASSLAPLAGADEQFF. The CDR3 nucleotides are TGCGCCAGCAGCTTGGCCCCACTAGCGGGAGCGGATGAGCAGTTCTTC.

The chain has TRBV6-5 and TRBJ1-1; 9 bases are shared with TRBD1. The J segment lost 8 bases and the V segment lost 5 bases, leaving 9 bases of the junction unmatched. The germline V gene encodes CDR1 MNHEY and CDR2 SVGAGI. This CDR3 is 14 amino acids long. The CDR3 loop is CASSTTGTGSEAFF. The CDR3 DNA is TGTGCCAGCAGTACGACCGGGACAGGGTCGGAAGCTTTCTTT.